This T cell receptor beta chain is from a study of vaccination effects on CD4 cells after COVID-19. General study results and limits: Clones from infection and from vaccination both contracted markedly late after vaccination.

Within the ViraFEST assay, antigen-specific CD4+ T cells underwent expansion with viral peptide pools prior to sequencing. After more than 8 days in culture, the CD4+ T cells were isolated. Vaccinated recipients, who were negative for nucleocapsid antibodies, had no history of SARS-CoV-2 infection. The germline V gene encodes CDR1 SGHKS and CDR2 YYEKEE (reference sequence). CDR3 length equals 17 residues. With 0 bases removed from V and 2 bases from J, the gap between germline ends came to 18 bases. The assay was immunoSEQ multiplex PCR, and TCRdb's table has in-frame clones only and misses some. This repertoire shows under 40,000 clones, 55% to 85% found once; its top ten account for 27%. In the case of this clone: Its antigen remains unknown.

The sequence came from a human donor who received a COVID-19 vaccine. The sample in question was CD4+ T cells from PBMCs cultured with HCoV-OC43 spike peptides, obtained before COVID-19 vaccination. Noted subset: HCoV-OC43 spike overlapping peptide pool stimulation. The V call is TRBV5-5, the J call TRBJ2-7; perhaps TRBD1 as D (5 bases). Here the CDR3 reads CASSLDTWGGRAYEQYF. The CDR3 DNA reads TGTGCCAGCAGCTTGGACACTTGGGGCGGCAGGGCCTACGAGCAGTACTTC. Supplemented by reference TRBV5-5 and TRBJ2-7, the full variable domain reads DAGVTQSPTHLIKTRGQQVTLRCSPISGHKSVSWYQQVLGQGPQFIFQYYEKEERGRGNFPDRFSARQFPNYSSELNVNALLLGDSALYLCASSLDTWGGRAYEQYFGPGTRLTVT.